A single sample gave rise to the 13 T cell receptor beta chains below, sequenced in a study of CD8 T cells in Susac syndrome. An input of about 0.5 to 1 ug of RNA was subjected to reverse transcription using random hexamers. MiXCR, run by TCRdb on the immunoSEQ multiplex PCR reads, gives a single entry per CDR3 protein. The table includes under 300,000 distinct CDR3 sequences, about 96% detected once. Material for sequencing was CD4+ T cells from PBMCs. The receptors were sampled from a human donor with Susac syndrome.

The rearrangement joins TRBV29-1 to TRBJ1-1; the D is unclear. Germline CDR1 SQVTM, CDR2 ANQGSEA. V gave up 3 bases and J gave up 1 base, with 6 bases separating them. This CDR3 has 12 amino acids. Written as DNA, the CDR3 is TGCAGCGTTGAGGGCGGGAACACTGAAGCTTTCTTT. It codes for CSVEGGNTEAFF.

This rearrangement joins TRBV18 to TRBJ2-4; D possibly matches TRBD1 or TRBD2 (5 bases each). The CDR3 is 15 residues long. From germline, CDR1 is KGHSH and CDR2 LQKENI. V was trimmed by 3 bases and J by 3 bases, leaving 12 bases between them. CDR3 amino acids: CASSPPGRGKNIQYF. The CDR3 DNA follows: TGTGCCAGCTCACCGCCGGGGCGAGGCAAAAACATTCAGTACTTC. Based on the CDR3 plus reference TRBV18 and TRBJ2-4, the full variable domain is NAGVMQNPRHLVRRRGQEARLRCSPMKGHSHVYWYRQLPEEGLKFMVYLQKENIIDESGMPKERFSAEFPKEGPSILRIQQVVRGDSAAYFCASSPPGRGKNIQYFGAGTRLSVL.

This chain joins TRBV5-1 and TRBJ2-7; 8 nucleotides agree with TRBD1. V was pared by 4 bases and J by 4 bases, with 7 bases of the junction left unmatched. CDR3 length: 14 amino acids. Per germline, CDR1 SGHRS and CDR2 YFSETQ. The CDR3 coding sequence is TGCGCCAGCAGCGGACGGACAGGGCAGTACGAGCAGTACTTC. It encodes CASSGRTGQYEQYF.

The chain carries TRBV24-1 and TRBJ2-2; TRBD1 agrees at 10 bases. Trimming cost V 5 bases and J 5 bases; bases outside gene matches: 1. The CDR3 is 14 residues long. Looked up from germline, CDR1 is KGHDR and CDR2 is SFDVKD. CDR3 nucleotide sequence: TGTGCCACCAGTGCGGGACAGGGGACCGGGGAGCTGTTTTTT. It is translated as CATSAGQGTGELFF.

The rearrangement uses TRBV18 and TRBJ1-1; D remains ambiguous. Germline CDR1 reads KGHSH; CDR2 reads LQKENI. V shed 6 bases and J shed 2 bases, with 10 bases lying between them. CDR3 length equals 13 residues. The CDR3 region has the DNA TGTGCCAGCTCCCACGACACCAACACTGAAGCTTTCTTT. This encodes CASSHDTNTEAFF.

The chain carries TRBV20-1 and TRBJ1-1; 7 positions agree with TRBD1. V was pared by 4 bases and J by 5 bases, with 4 bases of the junction left unmatched. The CDR3 extends over 12 amino acids. Germline lookup yields CDR1 DFQATT and CDR2 SNEGSKA (reference sequence). CDR3 nucleotide sequence: TGCAGTGCTAAAGGGACAGTAACTGAAGCTTTCTTT. This sequence encodes CSAKGTVTEAFF.

This sequence joins TRBV12-3 or TRBV12-4 and TRBJ1-2, with D hard to call. The CDR3 covers 13 residues. V lost 7 bases to trimming and J lost 4 bases, with 13 bases between them. CDR3: CASTPQSSYGYTF. The DNA for the CDR3 is TGTGCCAGCACCCCGCAGAGTTCCTATGGCTACACCTTC.

The V call is TRBV7-9, the J call TRBJ2-7; 7 bases are shared with TRBD1. Germline lookup yields CDR1 SEHNR and CDR2 FQNEAQ (reference sequence). Germline trimming cut 5 bases from V and 2 bases from J; bases unmatched to any gene: 9. The CDR3 totals 15 residues. The CDR3 DNA follows: TGTGCCAGCAGCCCTCGGACAGGACATGCCTACGAGCAGTACTTC. Protein product: CASSPRTGHAYEQYF.

The V and J genes are TRBV30 and TRBJ1-2; 10 bases align to TRBD1. CDR3 size: 14 residues. Looked up from germline, CDR1 is GTSNPN and CDR2 is SVGIG (reference sequence). Germline trimming cut 3 bases from V and 2 bases from J; bases unmatched to any gene: 3. Here the CDR3 DNA reads TGTGCCTGGAGGAAGGACAGGGGGAACTATGGCTACACCTTC. It translates to CAWRKDRGNYGYTF.

The chain has TRBV11-2 and TRBJ1-3, with no clear D. The V end was cut by 11 bases, the J end by 0 bases, with 14 bases between. The germline V gene encodes CDR1 SGHAT and CDR2 FQNNGV. The CDR3 has 14 amino acids. The CDR3: CACSGLRSGNTIYF. The CDR3 nucleotides are TGTGCCTGTAGCGGGTTACGCTCTGGAAACACCATATATTTT.

The gene calls are TRBV28 and TRBJ2-1, with D hard to call. This CDR3 is 15 amino acids long. Trimming took 3 bases from V and 4 from J, leaving 13 bases between them. Germline V gene lookup returns CDR1 MDHEN and CDR2 SYDVKM. CDR3 sequence reads: CASSLVNRPYNEQFF. CDR3 sequence (DNA): TGTGCCAGCAGTTTGGTCAACCGTCCATACAATGAGCAGTTCTTC.

The chain recombines TRBV21-1 with TRBJ1-1; TRBD1 is taken as the D call from the table, unchecked against the DNA. TRBV21-1 is a recognized pseudogene. This CDR3 region has 13 residues. The CDR3 nucleotides read TGTGCCAGCAGCAAAGGGGACAGGGTGAGAGCTTTCTTT. Its protein is CASSKGDRVRAFF.

This chain joins TRBV5-6 and TRBJ2-3; no clear D. The CDR3 runs to 13 residues. Germline values: CDR1 SGHDT, CDR2 YYEEEE. Trimming stripped 0 bases from V and 6 bases from J, with 8 bases between. The CDR3: CASSLEILDTQYF. The DNA for the CDR3 is TGTGCCAGCAGCTTGGAGATTCTGGATACGCAGTATTTT. Using reference TRBV5-6 and TRBJ2-3 for the parts outside the CDR3, the full variable domain is DAGVTQSPTHLIKTRGQQVTLRCSPKSGHDTVSWYQQALGQGPQFIFQYYEEEERQRGNFPDRFSGHQFPNYSSELNVNALLLGDSALYLCASSLEILDTQYFGPGTRLTVL.